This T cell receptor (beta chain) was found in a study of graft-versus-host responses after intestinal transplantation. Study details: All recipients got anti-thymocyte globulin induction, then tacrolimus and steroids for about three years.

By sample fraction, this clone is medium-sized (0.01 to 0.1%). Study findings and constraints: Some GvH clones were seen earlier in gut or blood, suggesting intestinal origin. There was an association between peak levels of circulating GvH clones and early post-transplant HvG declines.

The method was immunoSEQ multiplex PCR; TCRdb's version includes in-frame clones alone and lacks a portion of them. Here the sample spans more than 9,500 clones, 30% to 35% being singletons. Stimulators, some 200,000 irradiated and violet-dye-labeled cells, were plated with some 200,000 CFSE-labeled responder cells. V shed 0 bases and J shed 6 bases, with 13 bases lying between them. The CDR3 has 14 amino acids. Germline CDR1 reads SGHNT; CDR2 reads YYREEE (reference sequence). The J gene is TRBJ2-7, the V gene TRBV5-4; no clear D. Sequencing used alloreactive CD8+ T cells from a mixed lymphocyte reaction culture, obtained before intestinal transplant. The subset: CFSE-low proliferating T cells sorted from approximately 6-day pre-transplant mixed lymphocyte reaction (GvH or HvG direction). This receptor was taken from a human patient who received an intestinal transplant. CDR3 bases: TGTGCCAGCAGCTTGGGGCTTTCAGCTACCGAGCAGTACTTC. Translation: CASSLGLSATEQYF.